The rows below give T cell receptor beta chains drawn from one sample of a study of Graves' ophthalmopathy and Graves' hyperthyroidism. Using its own MiXCR run on the multiplex PCR reads, TCRdb lists one record per CDR3 protein. The sample has roughly 300,000 distinct CDR3 sequences, 17% seen once. Sequenced material: peripheral blood. These receptors came from an adult man with Graves' ophthalmopathy. CDR3s include the opening cysteine and the closing phenylalanine or tryptophan. D genes are given only for firm matches. A row's size may be missing; if present it is once, few, many or a size class.

cdr3_aa | cdr3_nt | cdr3_length | j_call | clone_size | d_call | v_call
CAWSDQGPGPGYEQYF | TGTGCCTGGAGTGATCAAGGGCCGGGACCGGGCTACGAGCAGTACTTC | 16 | TRBJ2-7 | many | NA | TRBV30
CASSRRPGTGTSEAFF | TGTGCCAGTAGTAGGCGGCCCGGGACAGGGACTTCTGAAGCTTTCTTT | 16 | TRBJ1-1 | many | TRBD1 | TRBV19
CASSFSGANQPQHF | TGTGCCAGCAGTTTTTCGGGGGCAAATCAGCCCCAGCATTTT | 14 | TRBJ1-5 | many | NA | TRBV28
CASRGDRELDGYTF | TGTGCCAGCAGGGGAGACAGGGAACTCGATGGCTACACCTTC | 14 | TRBJ1-2 | many | TRBD1 | TRBV6-1
CAWSGGDRPQHF | TGTGCCTGGAGTGGAGGCGACAGGCCCCAGCATTTT | 12 | TRBJ1-5 | many | NA | TRBV30
CASSYVAGHQETQYF | TGTGCCAGCAGTTACGTTGCAGGGCACCAAGAGACCCAGTACTTC | 15 | TRBJ2-5 | many | NA | TRBV6-2/TRBV6-3
CASSLTGGLSYEQYF | TGTGCCAGCAGCTTAACAGGGGGCCTGTCCTACGAGCAGTACTTC | 15 | TRBJ2-7 | many | TRBD1 | TRBV12-3/TRBV12-4
CASSSGLAPLYEQYF | TGTGCCAGCAGTTCAGGACTAGCCCCTCTCTACGAGCAGTACTTC | 15 | TRBJ2-7 | many | TRBD2 | TRBV6-2/TRBV6-3
CASKTSDTYEQYF | TGTGCCAGTAAAACCAGTGACACCTACGAGCAGTACTTC | 13 | TRBJ2-7 | many | NA | TRBV19
CSAQWGGTEAFF | TGCAGTGCTCAGTGGGGAGGCACTGAAGCTTTCTTT | 12 | TRBJ1-1 | many | NA | TRBV20-1
CASTSTLVRDRGHEQYF | TGTGCCAGCACCTCTACACTCGTCCGGGACAGGGGCCACGAGCAGTACTTC | 17 | TRBJ2-7 | many | TRBD1 | TRBV6-2/TRBV6-3
CASSYGTGGETQYF | TGTGCCAGCAGCTACGGGACAGGGGGAGAGACCCAGTACTTC | 14 | TRBJ2-5 | few | TRBD1 | TRBV7-9
CSVQDRGHGGNTEAFF | TGCAGCGTTCAAGACAGGGGACATGGAGGGAACACTGAAGCTTTCTTT | 16 | TRBJ1-1 | many | TRBD1 | TRBV29-1
CASSIRGSGGRETQYF | TGTGCCAGCAGTATTCGGGGTAGCGGGGGGAGGGAGACCCAGTACTTC | 16 | TRBJ2-5 | many | TRBD2 | TRBV28
CASSPDRLGYTF | TGTGCCAGCAGTCCGGACAGGCTTGGCTACACCTTC | 12 | TRBJ1-2 | NA | TRBD1 | TRBV12-3/TRBV12-4
CAWAQSRDQETQYF | TGTGCCTGGGCGCAGTCCAGGGACCAAGAGACCCAGTACTTC | 14 | TRBJ2-5 | many | NA | TRBV30
CASSITETGELFF | TGTGCCAGTAGTATAACAGAAACCGGGGAGCTGTTTTTT | 13 | TRBJ2-2 | NA | NA | TRBV19
CASSSPGQSAKNIQYF | TGTGCCAGCAGCTCTCCGGGACAGTCAGCCAAAAACATTCAGTACTTC | 16 | TRBJ2-4 | many | TRBD1 | TRBV7-2
CASSVSQGALGTEAFF | TGTGCCAGCAGTGTTTCCCAGGGGGCATTGGGCACTGAAGCTTTCTTT | 16 | TRBJ1-1 | many | TRBD1 | TRBV6-1
CAWTGDRRGSPLHF | TGTGCCTGGACAGGGGACCGCAGAGGTTCACCCCTCCACTTT | 14 | TRBJ1-6 | many | NA | TRBV30